Presented here are 16 T cell receptor beta chains from one specimen sequenced in a study of graft-versus-host responses after intestinal transplantation (dated by TCRdb to the early 2020s). Receptors were amplified or captured by the immunoSEQ multiplex PCR assay. The immuneACCESS repertoire file appears here via TCRdb, limited to in-frame rearrangements. These files lack a portion of the clones; in checked studies, under half of the deficit traces to unresolved V genes, and the cause of the others is not known. For this sample there are 40,000 to 55,000 clones; approximately 84% appear just once. The top ten clones comprise over 0.4% of the sample. Interpreted using the paper, the time point label stands for: cells obtained before transplantation from donor or recipient. These receptors have no identified antigens. The input for sequencing was unstimulated CD4+ T cells sorted from spleen or lymph node cells, taken before transplant. Receptor source: a human donor who was the organ donor for an intestinal transplant.

The chain links TRBV18 to TRBJ2-2, with 7 bases that match TRBD2. The germline CDR1 and CDR2 sequences are KGHSH and LQKENI. The trim removed 5 bases at V and 2 bases at J, leaving 8 bases unmatched. CDR3 length: 16 residues. CDR3 nucleotides: TGTGCCAGCTCAGGGTCCAGCGGGGTTAACACCGGGGAGCTGTTTTTT. Translated: CASSGSSGVNTGELFF.

This clone was counted once. The rearrangement links TRBV6-5 to TRBJ2-7, with 10 bases identical to TRBD2. The J segment lost 2 bases and the V segment lost 0 bases, leaving 1 base of the junction unmatched. In germline, CDR1 is MNHEY, CDR2 SVGAGI. CDR3 length: 15 amino acids. The CDR3 DNA reads TGTGCCAGCAGTTACTCCGGGACTAGCGCCTACGAGCAGTACTTC. Residues: CASSYSGTSAYEQYF.

The DNA for the CDR3 is TGTGCCAGCAGCTTGGGGGGGGCTAGCGGGAACGAGCAGTACTTC. The encoded protein is CASSLGGASGNEQYF. The rearrangement links TRBV5-4 to TRBJ2-7, with TRBD2 matching 9 bases. The CDR3 length is 15 residues. The V gene end was trimmed by 0 bases and the J gene end by 5 bases; junction bases not matched to a gene: 6. CDR1 is SGHNT and CDR2 is YYREEE in the germline V gene (reference sequence).

This chain links TRBV5-1 with TRBJ2-5; 7 nucleotides align to TRBD1. Trimming at V came to 0 bases and at J to 2 bases, leaving 1 base not matched to a gene. Per germline, CDR1 SGHRS and CDR2 YFSETQ. This CDR3 contains 14 residues. The CDR3 nucleotides are TGCGCCAGCAGCTTGGCCAGGGGGCAAGAGACCCAGTACTTC. Protein sequence: CASSLARGQETQYF.

CDR3 bases: TGTGCCAGCAGCTTAATTAGCGGGGATTACGAGCAGTACTTC. Translation: CASSLISGDYEQYF. V usage is TRBV7-6 and J usage is TRBJ2-7; 8 bases are shared with TRBD2. V lost 2 bases, J lost 4 bases, and 4 bases stayed unmatched. There are 14 residues in the CDR3. Germline CDR1 is SGHVS and CDR2 is FNYEAQ.

The J gene is TRBJ1-6, the V gene TRBV4-3, with a tentative D call TRBD1 (5 bases). The CDR3 has 17 amino acids. Germline loops: CDR1 LGHNA, CDR2 YSLEER. V lost 3 bases to trimming and J lost 1 base, with 13 bases between them. This chain's CDR3 is CASSHPGGGSYNSPLHF. CDR3 in DNA: TGCGCCAGCAGCCACCCCGGGGGAGGGTCCTATAATTCACCCCTCCACTTT.

The table lists this clone with a count of one. The V and J genes are TRBV6-5 and TRBJ2-7; tentative D call: TRBD1 (5 bases). V was cut by 6 bases and J by 2 bases, with 17 bases left in between. This CDR3 has 15 amino acids. Germline V gene lookup returns CDR1 MNHEY and CDR2 SVGAGI. As DNA, the CDR3 is TGTGCCAGCAGCCACCAGGGTTTAATCCCCTACGAGCAGTACTTC. Translation: CASSHQGLIPYEQYF.

This sequence joins TRBV5-1 and TRBJ2-6; D unresolved. The germline gives CDR1 SGHRS, CDR2 YFSETQ. The V end was cut by 4 bases, the J end by 4 bases, with 0 bases between. This CDR3 region has 11 residues. Here the CDR3 DNA reads TGCGCCAGCAGCGGGGCCAACGTCCTGACTTTC. The encoded protein is CASSGANVLTF.

This clone was recorded once. The rearrangement uses TRBV20-1 and TRBJ1-1; D gene ambiguous. Per germline, CDR1 DFQATT and CDR2 SNEGSKA (reference sequence). The CDR3 totals 11 residues. The V gene lost 2 bases and the J gene lost 11 bases, with 12 bases spanning the gap. CDR3: CSARKTPRAFF. In nucleotides, the CDR3 is TGCAGTGCTAGAAAGACTCCCCGGGCTTTCTTT.

This chain joins TRBV6-1 and TRBJ2-1; 10 nucleotides agree with TRBD2. CDR1 MNHNS and CDR2 SASEGT come from the germline V gene. V trimming: 2 bases; J trimming: 8 bases; junction bases outside the gene matches: 15. The CDR3 is made up of 18 amino acids. The CDR3 spells CASSETRASGSRADEQFF. As DNA, the CDR3 is TGTGCCAGCAGTGAAACTCGGGCTAGCGGGAGTAGGGCCGATGAGCAGTTCTTC.

The V call is TRBV4-1, the J call TRBJ2-3, with 9 nucleotides matching TRBD2. Germline CDR1 MGHRA, CDR2 YSYEKL. The length of the CDR3 is 17 residues. J lost 2 bases, V lost 2 bases, and 8 bases had no gene match. CDR3 sequence reads: CASSQLPSGTYTDTQYF. The CDR3 nucleotides are TGCGCCAGCAGCCAACTCCCTAGCGGGACTTACACAGATACGCAGTATTTT.

The chain recombines TRBV5-4 with TRBJ2-7; TRBD2 matches at 8 bases. With V trimmed by 4 bases and J by 3 bases, 9 bases remained unmatched. CDR3 size: 15 residues. Germline CDR1 reads SGHNT; CDR2 reads YYREEE (reference sequence). CDR3 in amino acids: CASSPKAGDYYEQYF. CDR3 bases: TGTGCCAGCAGCCCCAAAGCGGGGGATTACTACGAGCAGTACTTC.

The genes are TRBV10-3 and TRBJ2-2; perhaps D is TRBD1 or TRBD2 (5 bases each). The germline V and J ends were trimmed by 8 bases and 4 bases, with 14 bases remaining between them. CDR1 is ENHRY and CDR2 is SYGVKD in the germline V gene. CDR3 length: 14 amino acids. The CDR3 nucleotides read TGTGCCATCGCCCCGGGACCCCCCACCGGGGAGCTGTTTTTT. It yields the protein CAIAPGPPTGELFF.

This clone was counted a few times. The V gene is TRBV5-8, the J gene TRBJ2-2; 13 bases line up with TRBD2. CDR1 and CDR2 (germline): SGHTS, YDEGEE. The CDR3 is 18 amino acids. The ends lost 4 bases at V and 3 bases at J; junction bases unmatched: 9. CDR3 residues: CASSKRGLAGSYTGELFF. The CDR3 nucleotides read TGTGCCAGCAGCAAGAGGGGACTAGCGGGATCCTACACCGGGGAGCTGTTTTTT.

The J gene is TRBJ1-2, the V gene TRBV18, with 9 nucleotides matching TRBD1. J was trimmed by 8 bases and V by 2 bases; bases with no gene match: 12. Germline V lookup: CDR1 KGHSH, CDR2 LQKENI. This CDR3 is built from 16 residues. CDR3 DNA sequence: TGTGCCAGCTCACCAGGCCTACAGGGGGCGGCCTTGGGCTACACCTTC. It yields the protein CASSPGLQGAALGYTF.

The CDR3 is CASSLGLLAGGGQETQYF. In DNA form, the CDR3 reads TGTGCCAGCAGCTTAGGCCTCCTAGCGGGAGGTGGGCAAGAGACCCAGTACTTC. This chain links TRBV7-8 with TRBJ2-5, with 11 bases identical to TRBD2. This CDR3 has 18 residues. The germline V gene has CDR1 SGHVS and CDR2 FQNEAQ. The V gene end was trimmed by 1 base and the J gene end by 2 bases; junction bases not matched to a gene: 9.